This T cell receptor beta chain was observed in a study of T cells in localized non-small cell lung cancer. Measured with immunoSEQ multiplex PCR; TCRdb has only the in-frame clones, and not every one. This sample has about 70,000 clones, with roughly nine tenths found just once. Broader study findings: Investigators sequenced only a single tumor region, leaving heterogeneity possible. Appearance in adjacent lung was seen for a median around 58 of the top 100 tumor clones. Blood T cell density predicted longer survival; adjacent-lung clonality, shorter. The study found T cell clonality highest in uninvolved adjacent lung, above tumor.

Worth noting for this clone: Its antigen is still unknown.

The receptor comes from a male donor older than 55 with stage III squamous cell lung carcinoma. The specimen was peripheral blood, collected before any cancer treatment.

CDR3 in DNA: TGTGCCAGCAGCATCGGGACAAGGTATTATGGCTACACCTTC. Translating gives CASSIGTRYYGYTF. The chain employs TRBV5-6 and TRBJ1-2; maybe TRBD1 (6 bases). The CDR3 sequence is 14 residues long. V lost 4 bases to trimming and J lost 5 bases, with 15 bases between them. Germline V CDR1 and CDR2: SGHDT, YYEEEE.